The present TCR beta chain was sequenced within a study of Ad26.COV2.S vaccination and SARS-CoV-2 variants. Across the whole study: Donor was in the COV1001 Ad26.COV2.S trial arm. Once, or twice with 56 days between doses, Ad26.COV2.S was given intramuscularly.

About this clone: The target antigen is unknown.

Noted treatment: around 19 received Ad26.COV2.S at low or high dose, single or two shots; about 5 received placebo; per-sample allocation not given. The samples date from day 63 after the first vaccine or placebo injection. Sequencing was performed with immunoSEQ multiplex PCR; in TCRdb, only in-frame clones are kept and a portion is missing. The sample contains about 350,000 clones, 85% of which appear only once. Study-level results: After vaccination, substantial breadth of spike-specific CD8+ and CD4+ responses was reported.

The V end was cut by 8 bases, the J end by 0 bases, with 12 bases between. Germline values: CDR1 SGHNT, CDR2 YYREEE (reference sequence). The CDR3 loop spans 14 amino acids. This sequence originates from a person aged 18-65 years who received the Ad26.COV2.S COVID-19 vaccine or a placebo. V usage is TRBV5-4 and J usage is TRBJ1-3, with D perhaps TRBD1 (5 bases). The sequencing used peripheral blood, collected in a trial of Ad26.COV2.S vaccine versus placebo. As DNA, the CDR3 is TGTGCCAGTCAAACCCAGGGCTCTGGAAACACCATATATTTT. Translated: CASQTQGSGNTIYF.